This record looks at one TCR beta chain sequence and its context. Using immunoSEQ multiplex PCR, the repertoire was profiled, and TCRdb retains in-frame clones only, with some absent. Seen here are about 19,000 clones, 88% observed once, and the top ten hold more than 9.5%. This sample stems from a study of blood T cell repertoires in COVID-19. Study summary: Samples came from the United States, Italy and Spain, spanning acute and convalescent COVID-19.

The CDR3 spans 14 residues. The V gene's germline CDR1 is SGHAT and CDR2 FQNNGV. With 3 bases clipped from V and 4 bases from J, the junction kept 5 bases outside the gene matches. Sequencing was carried out using peripheral blood. The chain links TRBV11-2 to TRBJ2-5, with 7 positions matching TRBD2. This sequence originates from a human donor in a cohort sampled during active COVID-19. The CDR3 is CASSFQRGLETQYF. In DNA, the CDR3 is TGTGCCAGCAGCTTCCAGCGGGGTCTAGAGACCCAGTACTTC. Drawing the rest from reference TRBV11-2 and TRBJ2-5, the complete variable domain is EAGVAQSPRYKIIEKRQSVAFWCNPISGHATLYWYQQILGQGPKLLIQFQNNGVVDDSQLPKDRFSAERLKGVDSTLKIQPAKLEDSAVYLCASSFQRGLETQYFGPGTRLLVL.